The next 24 T cell receptor beta chains were all read from a single sample in a study of T cell responses to AZD1222 COVID-19 vaccine. Repertoires were generated with immunoSEQ multiplex PCR, while TCRdb's copy carries only in-frame clones and drops some. The data show roughly 100,000 clones, over 90% seen once. The starting material was peripheral blood, obtained on day 0 of AZD1222 vaccination. These receptors were collected from an adult in good health.

Note on this clone: Its ends do not fully match the called genes, so a read error is possible. This chain uses TRBV7-7 with TRBJ2-5; D unclear. CDR1 SSHAT and CDR2 FNYEAQ come from the germline V gene (reference sequence). The CDR3 loop spans 13 amino acids. This CDR3 is CASSAEVGETQYF. CDR3 DNA: TGTGCTAGCAGCGCAGAAGTAGGGGAGACCCAGTACTTC.

The J gene is TRBJ2-2, the V gene TRBV11-3; D gene unclear. Germline loops: CDR1 SGHNT, CDR2 YENEEA. This CDR3 region has 12 residues. V lost 1 base, J lost 6 bases, and 3 bases lay in between. The CDR3 loop is CASSLVAGELFF. The CDR3 nucleotides are TGTGCCAGCAGCTTAGTTGCCGGGGAGCTGTTTTTT.

The gene calls are TRBV30 and TRBJ1-1, with D tentatively TRBD1 (5 bases). Deletions cut 2 bases from V and 1 base from J, with 14 bases between. This CDR3 contains 15 residues. Germline V CDR1 and CDR2: GTSNPN, SVGIG (reference sequence). The CDR3 protein is CAWSRGGKGNTEAFF. The DNA for the CDR3 is TGTGCCTGGAGTCGGGGGGGTAAGGGGAACACTGAAGCTTTCTTT. Looking up the rest from reference TRBV30 and TRBJ1-1 gives the full variable domain: SQTIHQWPATLVQPVGSPLSLECTVEGTSNPNLYWYRQAAGRGLQLLFYSVGIGQISSEVPQNLSASRPQDRQFILSSKKLLLSDSGFYLCAWSRGGKGNTEAFFGQGTRLTVV.

This clone was seen a handful of times. This chain links TRBV12-3 or TRBV12-4 with TRBJ1-1, with D perhaps matching TRBD1 (6 bases). There are 12 residues in the CDR3. V gave up 4 bases and J gave up 6 bases, with 9 bases separating them. The CDR3 loop is CASSSEGAEAFF. For the CDR3, the DNA is TGTGCCAGCAGTTCTGAGGGGGCTGAAGCTTTCTTT.

The chain joins TRBV11-3 to TRBJ1-1; 7 nucleotides agree with TRBD1. Germline loops: CDR1 SGHNT, CDR2 YENEEA. The trim removed 3 bases at V and 4 bases at J, leaving 8 bases unmatched. The CDR3 extends over 15 amino acids. The DNA for the CDR3 is TGTGCCAGCAGCTTTAGGGGGCGAGGGAGCACTGAAGCTTTCTTT. It translates to CASSFRGRGSTEAFF.

The V and J genes are TRBV3-1 (or the pseudogene TRBV3-2) and TRBJ2-1; D is unclear. CDR1 and CDR2 (germline): LGHDT, YNNKEL (reference sequence). V was cut by 2 bases and J by 1 base, with 12 bases left in between. The CDR3 is made up of 16 amino acids. CDR3 residues: CASSQRTSTSYNEQFF. CDR3 sequence (DNA): TGTGCCAGCAGCCAAAGAACCAGTACTTCCTACAATGAGCAGTTCTTC.

The V and J genes are TRBV7-8 and TRBJ1-2, with TRBD1 matching 7 bases. V trimming: 1 base; J trimming: 6 bases; junction bases outside the gene matches: 5. Germline CDR1 and CDR2: SGHVS and FQNEAQ. The CDR3 contains 14 residues. This CDR3 is CASSLGQGGNGYTF. Here the CDR3 DNA reads TGTGCCAGCAGCTTAGGACAGGGAGGGAATGGCTACACCTTC.

The chain employs TRBV7-2 and TRBJ2-3; 7 positions agree with TRBD1. CDR1 and CDR2 (germline): SGHTA, FQGNSA. This CDR3 is 15 amino acids long. Trimming cost V 3 bases and J 2 bases; bases outside gene matches: 5. The CDR3 reads CASSFTTGHTDTQYF. CDR3 nucleotides: TGTGCCAGCAGCTTTACGACAGGGCACACAGATACGCAGTATTTT.

The rearrangement links TRBV3-1 (or the pseudogene TRBV3-2) to TRBJ2-1; TRBD2 matches at 11 bases. CDR3 length equals 15 residues. From germline, CDR1 is LGHDT and CDR2 YNNKEL (reference sequence). Unmatched junction bases numbered 2, after V lost 4 bases and J lost 3 bases. The CDR3 spells CASSPGTSGYNEQFF. In DNA, the CDR3 is TGTGCCAGCAGCCCCGGGACTAGCGGCTACAATGAGCAGTTCTTC.

The chain is built from TRBV6-2 or TRBV6-3 and TRBJ2-5, with 9 nucleotides matching TRBD2. The trim removed 2 bases at V and 1 base at J, leaving 5 bases unmatched. This CDR3 is 16 amino acids long. Germline CDR1 is MNHEY and CDR2 is SVGEGT. CDR3 sequence reads: CASSYNGGRAQETQYF. In DNA, the CDR3 is TGTGCCAGCAGTTACAACGGCGGGAGGGCCCAAGAGACCCAGTACTTC.

This clone was seen once. The V call is TRBV4-2, the J call TRBJ2-1, with D maybe TRBD2 (7 bases). This CDR3 contains 16 residues. From germline, CDR1 is LGHNA and CDR2 YNFKEQ. Trimming shortened V by 1 base and J by 5 bases, and 15 bases separated the two germline ends. The chain's CDR3 is CASSQGGGSYHNEQFF. The CDR3 bases are TGTGCCAGCAGCCAAGGGGGGGGCAGCTACCACAATGAGCAGTTCTTC.

The chain employs TRBV7-9 and TRBJ2-3, with no clear D. This CDR3 has 14 amino acids. Germline V gives CDR1 SEHNR, CDR2 FQNEAQ (reference sequence). V lost 5 bases and J 0 bases, leaving 9 bases between the germline ends. In nucleotides, the CDR3 is TGTGCCAGCAGCCGGTCTTACAGCACAGATACGCAGTATTTT. Amino acids: CASSRSYSTDTQYF.

The chain employs TRBV7-9 and TRBJ2-3; D is unresolved. The CDR3 is 14 residues long. Germline V gives CDR1 SEHNR, CDR2 FQNEAQ (reference sequence). V lost 3 bases and J 4 bases, leaving 11 bases between the germline ends. CDR3: CASSFMVSSDTQYF. The DNA for the CDR3 is TGTGCCAGCAGCTTTATGGTCTCCTCAGATACGCAGTATTTT.

V gene TRBV2 combines with J gene TRBJ2-5, with D unresolved. The CDR3 covers 12 residues. V was pared by 2 bases and J by 2 bases, with 3 bases between. Germline lookup yields CDR1 SNHLY and CDR2 FYNNEI. CDR3 nucleotide sequence: TGTGCCAGCAGTGAAACTCAAGAGACCCAGTACTTC. As protein: CASSETQETQYF.

The chain employs TRBV10-2 and TRBJ1-1; D remains ambiguous. Per germline, CDR1 WSHSY and CDR2 SAAADI. The CDR3 totals 13 residues. The V and J ends lost 4 bases and 5 bases respectively, with 11 bases between them. DNA for the CDR3: TGCGCCAGCAGTGCGGCCCGAGGAACTGAAGCTTTCTTT. This codes for CASSAARGTEAFF.

The chain links TRBV5-1 to TRBJ2-7, with 7 bases matching TRBD1. V was pared by 4 bases and J by 2 bases, with 6 bases of the junction left unmatched. Germline V gene lookup returns CDR1 SGHRS and CDR2 YFSETQ. This CDR3 spans 14 amino acids. In DNA form, the CDR3 reads TGCGCCAGCAGCCTGGGACAGTCCACCTACGAGCAGTACTTC. Protein: CASSLGQSTYEQYF. The complete variable domain, with remaining parts taken from reference TRBV5-1 and TRBJ2-7, reads KAGVTQTPRYLIKTRGQQVTLSCSPISGHRSVSWYQQTPGQGLQFLFEYFSETQRNKGNFPGRFSGRQFSNSRSEMNVSTLELGDSALYLCASSLGQSTYEQYFGPGTRLTVT.

The gene calls are TRBV7-6 and TRBJ2-4, with TRBD1 matching 9 bases. Germline-derived CDR1 and CDR2 are SGHVS and FNYEAQ. The V segment lost 3 bases and the J segment 6 bases; nucleotides outside the gene matches: 9. This CDR3 comprises 16 residues. The CDR3: CASSFGGTGGGNIQYF. CDR3 sequence (DNA): TGTGCCAGCAGCTTTGGGGGAACAGGGGGCGGAAACATTCAGTACTTC.

The chain joins TRBV11-3 to TRBJ2-7; tentative D call: TRBD1 (6 bases). There are 13 residues in the CDR3. V lost 5 bases, J lost 4 bases, and 12 bases lay in between. CDR1 and CDR2 (germline): SGHNT, YENEEA. The CDR3 spells CASSIGQKYEQYF. CDR3 bases: TGTGCCAGCAGCATAGGACAGAAATACGAGCAGTACTTC.

The CDR3 region has the DNA TGTGCCAGCACCACGGACGGGAGCTCCTACGAGCAGTACTTC. Translated: CASTTDGSSYEQYF. The chain is built from TRBV5-5 and TRBJ2-7; weak D call: TRBD2 (6 bases). CDR1 SGHKS and CDR2 YYEKEE come from the germline V gene (reference sequence). CDR3 size: 14 residues. Trimming pared 6 bases from V and 0 bases from J, leaving 13 bases between.

The chain is built from TRBV7-2 and TRBJ1-2, with no clear D. Per germline, CDR1 SGHTA and CDR2 FQGNSA. The ends were cut back, 4 bases at V and 5 bases at J, with 11 bases in the middle. The CDR3 runs to 13 residues. The CDR3 region is CASSSSGRYGYTF. The CDR3 DNA reads TGTGCCAGCAGCTCGAGTGGTAGGTATGGCTACACCTTC.

The chain recombines TRBV7-8 with TRBJ2-7, with D unclear. The CDR3 runs to 13 residues. CDR1 and CDR2 (germline): SGHVS, FQNEAQ. V shed 3 bases and J shed 2 bases, with 8 bases lying between them. The CDR3 DNA reads as TGTGCCAGCAGCTTCTTACAGCCCTACGAGCAGTACTTC. Amino acids: CASSFLQPYEQYF.

This clone was found once. This chain connects TRBV9 to TRBJ2-3; TRBD2 matches 8 bases. CDR3 length equals 15 residues. Germline CDR1 is SGDLS and CDR2 is YYNGEE. J lost 4 bases, V lost 3 bases, and 7 bases had no gene match. This chain's CDR3 is CASSAGGTVPDTQYF. CDR3 sequence (DNA): TGTGCCAGCAGCGCGGGGGGGACTGTCCCAGATACGCAGTATTTT.

This clone has only one observation. Compared with germline, one end of the junction differs, possibly owing to a read error. The chain employs TRBV2 and TRBJ2-7; D possibly corresponds to TRBD2 (6 bases). The CDR3 contains 11 residues. Germline loops: CDR1 SNHLY, CDR2 FYNNEI. This CDR3 reads CASSEWAGLSF. The CDR3 DNA is TGTGCCAGCAGTGAGTGGGCGGGATTAAGCTTC. The variable domain in full, with the rest retrieved from reference TRBV2 and TRBJ2-7, is EPEVTQTPSHQVTQMGQEVILRCVPISNHLYFYWYRQILGQKVEFLVSFYNNEISEKSEIFDDQFSVERPDGSNFTLKIRSTKLEDSAMYFCASSEWAGLSFGPGTRLTVT.

As concerns this clone: At one boundary the junction diverges from the germline segment, which might be a read error. The chain combines TRBV28 with TRBJ2-7; D is uncertain. This CDR3 region has 14 residues. Germline CDR1 reads MDHEN; CDR2 reads SYDVKM. The chain's CDR3 is CASSFKRHPYEQYF. The CDR3 DNA reads TGTGCCAGCAGTTTTAAGAGACACCCCTATGAGCAGTACTTC.